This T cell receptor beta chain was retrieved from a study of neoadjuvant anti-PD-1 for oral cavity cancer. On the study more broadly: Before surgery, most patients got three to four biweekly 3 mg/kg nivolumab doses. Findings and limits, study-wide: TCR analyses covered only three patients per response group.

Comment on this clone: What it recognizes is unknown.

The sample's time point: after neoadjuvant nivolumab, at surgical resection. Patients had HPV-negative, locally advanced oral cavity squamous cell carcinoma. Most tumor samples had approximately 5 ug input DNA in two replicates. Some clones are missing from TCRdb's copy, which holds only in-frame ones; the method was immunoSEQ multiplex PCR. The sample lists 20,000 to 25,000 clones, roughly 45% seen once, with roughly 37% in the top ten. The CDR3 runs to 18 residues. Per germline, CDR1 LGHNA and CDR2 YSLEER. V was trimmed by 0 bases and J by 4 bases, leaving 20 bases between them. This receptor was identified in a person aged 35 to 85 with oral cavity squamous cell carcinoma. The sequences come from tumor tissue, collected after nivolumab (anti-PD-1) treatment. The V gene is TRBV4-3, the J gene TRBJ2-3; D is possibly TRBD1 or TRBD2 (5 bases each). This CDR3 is CASSQEQVGPSRPDTQYF. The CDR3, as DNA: TGCGCCAGCAGCCAAGAGCAGGTGGGACCCTCTCGGCCAGATACGCAGTATTTT.